The next 15 T cell receptor beta chains were all read from a single sample in a study of T cells in Graves' hyperthyroidism and ophthalmopathy. Template material for amplifying TCR beta CDR3 regions consisted of RNA transcripts. The HTBI primer set was used in a first-round RT-PCR of the TCR CDR3. TCRdb re-called the multiplex PCR reads through MiXCR, storing one row per CDR3 protein. The sample consists of about 460,000 distinct CDR3 sequences, approximately 23% of them appearing once. Sample: blood. All receptors derive from a woman in her seventies with Graves' ophthalmopathy.

This clonotype was detected many times. The V and J genes are TRBV24-1 and TRBJ1-5, with 11 bases lining up with TRBD1. This CDR3 region has 16 residues. Germline assignment: CDR1 KGHDR and CDR2 SFDVKD. Unmatched junction bases numbered 4, after V lost 4 bases and J lost 3 bases. This CDR3 is CATSDRTGGFNQPQHF. The CDR3 DNA is TGTGCCACCAGTGACCGGACAGGGGGCTTCAATCAGCCCCAGCATTTT.

In this sample, this clonotype turned up a few times. V usage is TRBV6-1 and J usage is TRBJ2-7; 10 bases align to TRBD2. The germline gives CDR1 MNHNS, CDR2 SASEGT. V trimming: 6 bases; J trimming: 2 bases; junction bases outside the gene matches: 10. The length of the CDR3 is 16 residues. The CDR3: CASSRPTSGSTYEQYF. The CDR3 DNA is TGTGCCAGCAGCCGCCCGACTAGCGGGTCTACCTACGAGCAGTACTTC.

This clonotype occurred a few times. The chain uses TRBV5-1 and TRBJ2-5; D ambiguous. Germline V gene lookup returns CDR1 SGHRS and CDR2 YFSETQ. This CDR3 is 17 amino acids long. Trimming cost V 0 bases and J 2 bases, with 17 bases left between them. The CDR3, as DNA: TGCGCCAGCAGCTTGGAGGGCCCCTTAAACAAGCAAGAGACCCAGTACTTC. Amino acid sequence: CASSLEGPLNKQETQYF.

The V and J genes are TRBV6-2 or TRBV6-3 and TRBJ2-1; D perhaps matches TRBD1 (5 bases). Trimming took off 5 bases at V and 6 bases at J, with 17 bases between the two ends. The CDR3 is 15 residues long. From germline, CDR1 is MNHEY and CDR2 SVGEGT. The CDR3 DNA sequence: TGTGCCAGCAGTAAAACTGACAGAATAGGCAATGAGCAGTTCTTC. Translation: CASSKTDRIGNEQFF.

This clonotype was seen only a few times. This rearrangement joins TRBV14 to TRBJ2-7; maybe TRBD2 (6 bases). Trimming took off 1 base at V and 5 bases at J, with 15 bases between the two ends. Germline CDR1 SGHDN, CDR2 FVKESK. CDR3 size: 15 residues. CDR3 protein: CASSQVSGHSHEQYF. DNA of the CDR3: TGTGCCAGCAGCCAAGTTAGCGGACATTCTCACGAGCAGTACTTC.

Ten or more counts support this clonotype. The chain has TRBV3-1 and TRBJ2-1; 10 nucleotides agree with TRBD1. CDR3 length: 16 amino acids. The V gene end was trimmed by 3 bases and the J gene end by 8 bases; junction bases not matched to a gene: 10. The germline gives CDR1 LGHDT, CDR2 YNNKEL (reference sequence). The CDR3 is CASSQRGQGKYDEQFF. CDR3 bases: TGTGCCAGCAGCCAGAGGGGACAGGGGAAGTACGATGAGCAGTTCTTC.

Comment on this clonotype: Given a much more abundant clone one base away, this may be a read error. J is TRBJ2-5 and V is TRBV2; 9 bases match TRBD2. The J call is in doubt because the DNA end fits TRBJ2-1 better. Per the germline V gene, CDR1 is SNHLY and CDR2 is FYNNEI. The CDR3 length is 16 residues. The CDR3 loop reads CASSLGGRAFRETQFF. The CDR3 DNA follows: TGTGCCAGCAGTTTAGGCGGGAGGGCGTTTAGGGAGACCCAGTTCTTC.

This clonotype was seen ten or more times. The gene calls are TRBV7-3 and TRBJ1-1; D remains ambiguous. Germline loops: CDR1 SGHTA, CDR2 FQGTGA. Trimming removed 2 bases from V and 2 bases from J, with 6 bases in between. The CDR3 spans 13 residues. DNA for the CDR3: TGTGCCAGCAGCTTATGGCAAAACACTGAAGCTTTCTTT. It specifies CASSLWQNTEAFF.

CDR3 region: CASSYDFPGLNTEAFF. The CDR3 nucleotides read TGTGCCAGCAGTTACGATTTTCCGGGGTTGAACACTGAAGCTTTCTTT. This sequence joins TRBV6-6 and TRBJ1-1; the D is unclear. The CDR3 length is 16 residues. Germline assignment: CDR1 MNHNY and CDR2 SVGAGI (reference sequence). The germline V and J ends were trimmed by 2 bases and 0 bases, with 13 bases remaining between them.

The chain combines TRBV19 with TRBJ2-3; TRBD1 might be the D (6 bases). V lost 5 bases to trimming and J lost 3 bases, with 9 bases between them. Germline V gene lookup returns CDR1 LNHDA and CDR2 SQIVND (reference sequence). The CDR3 length is 13 residues. The CDR3 loop is CASSYRETDTQYF. CDR3 DNA: TGTGCCAGTAGTTACAGGGAAACAGATACGCAGTATTTT.

This clonotype was seen only a few times. The chain is built from TRBV5-8 and TRBJ1-1, with D possibly matching TRBD1 (6 bases). This CDR3 contains 13 residues. CDR1 and CDR2 from the germline V gene are SGHTS and YDEGEE. Trimming left V 0 bases short and J 6 bases short, with 9 bases between. This CDR3 reads CASSLEGGAEAFF. DNA of the CDR3: TGTGCCAGCAGCTTGGAAGGGGGAGCTGAAGCTTTCTTT.

There are a few counts of this clonotype. The chain has TRBV29-1 and TRBJ1-1; D gene unclear. Trimming took off 8 bases at V and 0 bases at J, with 10 bases between the two ends. This CDR3 spans 12 amino acids. CDR1 and CDR2 (germline): SQVTM, ANQGSEA. This chain's CDR3 is CSSSFMNTEAFF. Written as DNA, the CDR3 is TGCAGCTCGTCGTTTATGAACACTGAAGCTTTCTTT.

Ten or more counts support this clonotype. J is TRBJ1-6 and V is TRBV6-5; TRBD1 aligns across 9 bases. With 2 bases clipped from V and 6 bases from J, the junction kept 8 bases outside the gene matches. The CDR3 runs to 17 residues. Germline CDR1 reads MNHEY; CDR2 reads SVGAGI. CDR3 sequence: CASSYTAGTGFNSPLHF. CDR3 DNA: TGTGCCAGCAGTTACACGGCGGGGACAGGGTTTAATTCACCCCTCCACTTT.

This rearrangement joins TRBV6-2 or TRBV6-3 to TRBJ1-5; D unresolved. This CDR3 has 16 residues. Germline V gives CDR1 MNHEY, CDR2 SVGEGT. Between the trimmed V and J ends, which lost 2 bases and 2 bases, there was a span of 13 bases. CDR3 region: CASSYSGFWGNQPQHF. The CDR3 nucleotides are TGTGCCAGCAGTTACAGTGGGTTTTGGGGCAATCAGCCCCAGCATTTT.

The genes are TRBV18 and TRBJ1-1, with D unresolved. Germline-derived CDR1 and CDR2 are KGHSH and LQKENI. This CDR3 comprises 14 residues. The ends were cut back, 0 bases at V and 3 bases at J, with 8 bases in the middle. The CDR3, as DNA: TGTGCCAGCTCACCACCAGGAGATGACACTGAAGCTTTCTTT. The encoded protein is CASSPPGDDTEAFF.